The 8 T cell receptor beta chains listed next were all sequenced from one sample in a study of cytomegalovirus exposure and HLA in healthy donors. Primers: 60 Vbeta forward and 13 Jbeta reverse. Assay used: immunoSEQ multiplex PCR; TCRdb lists only in-frame clones, some missing. The ten top clones account for roughly 1.4%, within a sample of 100,000 to 150,000 clones. Sequences were obtained from PBMCs. The receptors were sampled from a middle-aged woman in good health and CMV-seronegative.

The chain is built from TRBV6-6 and TRBJ2-3, with 9 bases aligning to TRBD2. Germline CDR1 and CDR2: MNHNY and SVGAGI (reference sequence). Unmatched junction bases numbered 8, after V lost 4 bases and J lost 3 bases. The CDR3 is made up of 16 amino acids. DNA of the CDR3: TGTGCCAGCAGTTTTGGAGCGGGGGGTGTTACAGATACGCAGTATTTT. Protein sequence: CASSFGAGGVTDTQYF.

The V gene is TRBV6-1, the J gene TRBJ2-7, with 10 bases identical to TRBD1. Germline CDR1 MNHNS, CDR2 SASEGT. The trim removed 3 bases at V and 2 bases at J, leaving 4 bases unmatched. The CDR3 has 15 amino acids. The CDR3 spells CASSDPGQGTYEQYF. The CDR3 nucleotides are TGTGCCAGCAGTGATCCGGGACAGGGGACCTACGAGCAGTACTTC.

The chain has TRBV11-3 and TRBJ1-3; the D is unclear. V lost 11 bases and J lost 3, with 20 bases in between. Germline CDR1 reads SGHNT; CDR2 reads YENEEA. The CDR3 is made up of 15 amino acids. CDR3 DNA: TGTGCCGACCACGAACAGCATATGTTTGGAAACACCATATATTTT. Protein product: CADHEQHMFGNTIYF.

The V and J genes are TRBV4-3 and TRBJ2-3; D possibly corresponds to TRBD1 (5 bases). This CDR3 spans 15 amino acids. V lost 3 bases and J 6 bases, leaving 16 bases between the germline ends. Per the germline V gene, CDR1 is LGHNA and CDR2 is YSLEER. DNA for the CDR3: TGCGCCAGCAGCCAGGGGAATGGGGCTGTGGATACGCAGTATTTT. Its protein product is CASSQGNGAVDTQYF.

V is TRBV7-8 and J is TRBJ1-2; TRBD1 aligns across 10 bases. The CDR3 loop spans 14 amino acids. CDR1 and CDR2 from the germline V gene are SGHVS and FQNEAQ. J gave up 4 bases and V 6 bases, and 5 bases lay outside the gene matches. The CDR3 here is CASRPGQGSYGYTF. The CDR3 DNA reads as TGTGCCAGCAGGCCGGGACAGGGGAGCTATGGCTACACCTTC.

The gene calls are TRBV7-9 and TRBJ2-7; TRBD2 matches 7 bases. The germline gives CDR1 SEHNR, CDR2 FQNEAQ (reference sequence). After removal of 5 bases from V and 4 bases from J, the junction contained 5 bases not matched to a gene. There are 13 residues in the CDR3. Written as DNA, the CDR3 is TGTGCCAGCAGCCGGGAGGAGGGGTACGAGCAGTACGTC. Translating it yields CASSREEGYEQYV.

V and J are TRBV6-5 and TRBJ2-1; weak D call: TRBD1 (6 bases). The ends were cut back, 8 bases at V and 2 bases at J, with 13 bases in the middle. The CDR3 has 14 residues. Per the germline V gene, CDR1 is MNHEY and CDR2 is SVGAGI. The chain's CDR3 is CASGGTGPYNEQFF. Here the CDR3 DNA reads TGTGCCAGCGGTGGAACAGGGCCCTACAATGAGCAGTTCTTC.

This chain links TRBV7-9 with TRBJ1-3, with TRBD1 identical over 7 bases. The J segment lost 0 bases and the V segment lost 5 bases, leaving 10 bases of the junction unmatched. Germline loops: CDR1 SEHNR, CDR2 FQNEAQ (reference sequence). The CDR3 runs to 17 residues. CDR3 amino acids: CASSPRDSLVSGNTIYF. The CDR3 DNA reads TGTGCCAGCAGCCCCCGGGACAGCCTAGTCTCTGGAAACACCATATATTTT.